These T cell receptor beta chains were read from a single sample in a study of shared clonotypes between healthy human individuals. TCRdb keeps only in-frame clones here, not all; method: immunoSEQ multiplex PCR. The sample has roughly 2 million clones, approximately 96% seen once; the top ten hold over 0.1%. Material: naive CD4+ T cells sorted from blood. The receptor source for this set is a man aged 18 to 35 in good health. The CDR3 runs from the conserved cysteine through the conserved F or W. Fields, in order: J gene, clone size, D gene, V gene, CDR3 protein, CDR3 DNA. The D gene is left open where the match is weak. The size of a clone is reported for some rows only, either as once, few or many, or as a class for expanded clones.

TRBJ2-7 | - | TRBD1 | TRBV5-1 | CASSSGVGQGYNEQYF | TGCGCCAGCAGCTCTGGGGTAGGACAGGGTTACAACGAGCAGTACTTC
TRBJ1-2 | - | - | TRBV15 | CATSRSGEYGYTF | TGTGCCACCAGCCGAAGCGGCGAGTATGGCTACACCTTC
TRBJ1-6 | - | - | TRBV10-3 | CAISEMGTYNSPLHF | TGTGCCATCAGTGAGATGGGAACCTATAATTCACCCCTCCACTTT
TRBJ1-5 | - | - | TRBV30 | CAWSVLSGTGGNQPQHF | TGTGCCTGGAGTGTACTCTCAGGGACCGGTGGCAATCAGCCCCAGCATTTT
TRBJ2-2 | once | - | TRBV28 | CASSLRLGELFF | TGTGCCAGCAGTTTGCGACTCGGGGAGCTGTTTTTT
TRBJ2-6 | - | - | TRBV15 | CATSRGDATGANVLTF | TGTGCCACCAGCAGGGGCGATGCTACTGGGGCCAACGTCCTGACTTTC
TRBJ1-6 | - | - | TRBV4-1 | CASSQVTGQTYNSPLHF | TGCGCCAGCAGCCAAGTCACAGGCCAGACCTATAATTCACCCCTCCACTTT
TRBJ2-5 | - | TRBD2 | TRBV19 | CASRLAGGPQETQYF | TGTGCCAGTAGGTTAGCGGGAGGGCCCCAAGAGACCCAGTACTTC
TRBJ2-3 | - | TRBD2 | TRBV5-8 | CASTQSGLATDTQYF | TGTGCCAGCACCCAAAGCGGACTAGCGACAGATACGCAGTATTTT
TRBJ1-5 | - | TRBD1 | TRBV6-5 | CASRGQGAQHF | TGTGCCAGCAGGGGACAGGGGGCCCAGCATTTT
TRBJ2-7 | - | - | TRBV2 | CASSRGGTTYEQYF | TGTGCCAGCAGTAGGGGGGGGACAACCTACGAGCAGTACTTC
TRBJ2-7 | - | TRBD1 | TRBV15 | CATSRGGTGDRYEQYF | TGTGCCACCAGCAGAGGGGGGACAGGGGACAGGTACGAGCAGTACTTC
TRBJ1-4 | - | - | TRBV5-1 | CASSLWGTTNEKLFF | TGCGCCAGCAGCTTGTGGGGAACAACTAATGAAAAACTGTTTTTT
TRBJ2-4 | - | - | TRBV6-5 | CASPRVCGKNIQYF | TGTGCCAGTCCCCGGGTATGTGGCAAAAACATTCAGTACTTC
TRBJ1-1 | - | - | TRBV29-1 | CSVRGRTTGDTEAFF | TGCAGCGTCCGGGGACGGACCACGGGGGACACTGAAGCTTTCTTT
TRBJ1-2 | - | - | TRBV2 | CASSSRDGYTF | TGTGCCAGCAGTTCGAGAGATGGCTACACCTTC
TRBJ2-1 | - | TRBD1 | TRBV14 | CASSLRQGTAFHNEQFF | TGTGCCAGCAGCCTGCGACAAGGGACAGCGTTCCACAATGAGCAGTTCTTC
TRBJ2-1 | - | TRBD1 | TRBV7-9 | CASSLVGDRGYNEQFF | TGTGCCAGCAGCTTAGTAGGAGACAGGGGTTACAATGAGCAGTTCTTC
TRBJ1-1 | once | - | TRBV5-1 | CASSDGVGAFF | TGCGCCAGCAGCGATGGCGTTGGTGCTTTCTTT
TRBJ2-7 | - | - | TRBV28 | CASTTDGGPLEQYF | TGTGCCAGCACCACAGATGGGGGCCCTCTCGAGCAGTACTTC
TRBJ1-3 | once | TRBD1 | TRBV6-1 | CASSEQGASGNTIYF | TGTGCCAGCAGTGAACAGGGGGCTAGTGGAAACACCATATATTTT
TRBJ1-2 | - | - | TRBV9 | CASSVRQELYGYTF | TGTGCCAGCAGCGTGAGACAGGAGCTCTATGGCTACACCTTC
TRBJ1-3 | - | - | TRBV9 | CASSEMGSGNTIYF | TGTGCCAGCAGCGAGATGGGTTCTGGAAACACCATATATTTT
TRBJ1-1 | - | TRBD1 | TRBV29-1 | CSGDRGPNTEAFF | TGCAGCGGTGACAGGGGTCCGAACACTGAAGCTTTCTTT
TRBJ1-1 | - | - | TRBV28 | CASATGRKSKAFF | TGTGCCAGCGCCACGGGTCGGAAGAGCAAAGCTTTCTTT
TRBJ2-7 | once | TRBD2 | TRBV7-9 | CASSFGLAGADEQYF | TGTGCCAGCAGCTTCGGACTAGCGGGAGCAGACGAGCAGTACTTC
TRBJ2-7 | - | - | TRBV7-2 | CASSPQREEQYF | TGTGCCAGCAGCCCCCAACGGGAAGAGCAGTACTTC
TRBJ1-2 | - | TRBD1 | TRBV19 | CASSFPDRSGYTF | TGTGCCAGTAGTTTTCCGGACAGGTCTGGCTACACCTTC
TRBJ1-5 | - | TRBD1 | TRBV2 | CASSERGTAERPQHF | TGTGCCAGCAGTGAACGTGGGACAGCAGAGCGGCCCCAGCATTTT
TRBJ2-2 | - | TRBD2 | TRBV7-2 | CASSLAPSGTTGELFF | TGTGCCAGCAGCTTAGCCCCTAGCGGGACGACCGGGGAGCTGTTTTTT
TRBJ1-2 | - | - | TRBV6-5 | CASKGRNYGYTF | TGTGCCAGTAAGGGACGGAACTATGGCTACACCTTC
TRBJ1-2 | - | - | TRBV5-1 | CASSATGTSNYGYTF | TGCGCCAGCAGCGCTACCGGGACGTCAAACTATGGCTACACCTTC
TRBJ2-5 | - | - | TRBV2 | CASRSVGTQYF | TGTGCCAGCAGAAGTGTGGGGACCCAGTACTTC
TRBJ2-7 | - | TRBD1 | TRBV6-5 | CASSPWTGDHEQYF | TGTGCCAGCAGTCCGTGGACAGGGGACCACGAGCAGTACTTC
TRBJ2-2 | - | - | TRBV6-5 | CASSGTGRDTGELFF | TGTGCCAGCAGTGGTACAGGGCGGGACACCGGGGAGCTGTTTTTT
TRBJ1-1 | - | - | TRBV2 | CASNRKGTNTEAFF | TGTGCCAGCAATCGAAAAGGGACGAACACTGAAGCTTTCTTT
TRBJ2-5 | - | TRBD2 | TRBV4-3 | CASSQIIPSGTSGSSETQYF | TGCGCCAGCAGCCAAATCATCCCTTCCGGGACTAGCGGGAGCTCCGAGACCCAGTACTTC
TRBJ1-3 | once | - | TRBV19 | CASSTGRQVENSGNTIYF | TGTGCCAGTAGTACCGGTCGACAGGTTGAGAACTCTGGAAACACCATATATTTT
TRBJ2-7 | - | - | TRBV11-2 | CASSSDLSGEQYF | TGTGCCAGCAGCTCCGACCTCTCGGGCGAGCAGTACTTC
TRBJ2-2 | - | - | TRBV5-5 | CASSPRLGGELFF | TGTGCCAGCAGCCCCCGTCTCGGCGGGGAGCTGTTTTTT
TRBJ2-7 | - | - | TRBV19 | CASTSSISSYEQYF | TGTGCCAGTACCTCCTCCATCAGCTCCTACGAGCAGTACTTC
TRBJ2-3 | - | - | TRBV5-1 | CASRPDSTDTQYF | TGCGCCAGCCGCCCCGACAGCACAGATACGCAGTATTTT
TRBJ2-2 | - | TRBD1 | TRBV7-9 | CASSQQGALTGELFF | TGTGCCAGCAGCCAACAGGGGGCACTCACCGGGGAGCTGTTTTTT
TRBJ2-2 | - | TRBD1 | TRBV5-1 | CASSSGQGDTGELFF | TGCGCCAGCAGCTCGGGACAGGGGGACACCGGGGAGCTGTTTTTT
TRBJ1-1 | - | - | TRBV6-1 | CASSAQGQGNTEAFF | TGTGCCAGCAGTGCCCAGGGGCAAGGGAACACTGAAGCTTTCTTT
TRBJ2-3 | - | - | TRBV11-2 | CASSLVGFTTDTQYF | TGTGCCAGCAGCTTAGTAGGGTTTACTACAGATACGCAGTATTTT
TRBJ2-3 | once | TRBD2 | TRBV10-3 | CAIMAGLAGGEDTQYF | TGTGCCATCATGGCGGGACTAGCGGGAGGAGAAGATACGCAGTATTTT
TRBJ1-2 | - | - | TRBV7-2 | CASSINDDRGGYTF | TGTGCCAGCAGCATTAACGACGACAGAGGGGGCTACACCTTC
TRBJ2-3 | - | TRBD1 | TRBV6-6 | CASKTGGTDTQYF | TGTGCCAGCAAAACAGGGGGCACGGATACGCAGTATTTT
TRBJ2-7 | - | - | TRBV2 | CASKERSVLEQYF | TGTGCCAGCAAGGAGAGGAGCGTGCTCGAGCAGTACTTC
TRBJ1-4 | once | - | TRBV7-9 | CASSGIGTTNEKLFF | TGTGCCAGTTCAGGGATTGGGACAACTAATGAAAAACTGTTTTTT
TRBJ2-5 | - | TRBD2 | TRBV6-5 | CASSYLAGAETQYF | TGTGCCAGCAGTTACTTGGCGGGAGCCGAGACCCAGTACTTC